Listed here are 20 T cell receptor beta chains from one sample, sequenced in a study of T cell clones after liver transplantation. Sequenced by immunoSEQ multiplex PCR; TCRdb stores in-frame clones only, minus some. Here the sample spans tens of thousands of clones, roughly 85% being singletons. The sequencing used CD4+ T cells from blood, collected about 46 months after liver transplant. These receptors came from a human patient who received a liver transplant. T cells may partly derive from the graft donor.

This chain uses TRBV5-4 with TRBJ2-7; D is possibly TRBD2 (5 bases). V was trimmed by 2 bases and J by 3 bases, leaving 18 bases between them. Germline CDR1 reads SGHNT; CDR2 reads YYREEE (reference sequence). This CDR3 has 16 amino acids. CDR3 loop: CASSFGRSGFVYEQYF. The CDR3 coding sequence is TGTGCCAGCAGCTTTGGGCGCAGCGGTTTCGTCTACGAGCAGTACTTC.

The V call is TRBV5-1, the J call TRBJ2-5; unclear D gene. The V and J ends lost 2 bases and 1 base respectively, with 9 bases between them. There are 14 residues in the CDR3. CDR1 is SGHRS and CDR2 is YFSETQ in the germline V gene. The CDR3 here is CASSLIGSQETQYF. CDR3 nucleotide sequence: TGCGCCAGCAGCTTAATCGGCAGCCAAGAGACCCAGTACTTC.

The genes are TRBV19 and TRBJ1-2; maybe TRBD1 (5 bases). Trimming cost V 1 base and J 5 bases, with 17 bases left between them. Germline assignment: CDR1 LNHDA and CDR2 SQIVND (reference sequence). This CDR3 is 16 amino acids long. The CDR3 coding sequence is TGTGCCAGTAGTATAGGATCAGGGCGGCAAGAATATGGCTACACCTTC. Its translation is CASSIGSGRQEYGYTF.

J is TRBJ2-1 and V is TRBV5-1; either TRBD1 or TRBD2 may fit D (5 bases each). The CDR3 has 15 residues. From germline, CDR1 is SGHRS and CDR2 YFSETQ. Trimming stripped 1 base from V and 4 bases from J, with 12 bases between. For the CDR3, the DNA is TGCGCCAGCAGCTTGATGGACGGGGCATACAATGAGCAGTTCTTC. This codes for CASSLMDGAYNEQFF.

This rearrangement joins TRBV10-1 to TRBJ2-7; unclear D gene. CDR1 and CDR2 (germline): WNHNN, SYGVQD (reference sequence). The V gene lost 3 bases and the J gene lost 4 bases, with 13 bases spanning the gap. CDR3 length equals 14 residues. In nucleotides, the CDR3 is TGCGCCAGCAGTGATAACCCTTTCGGGTACGAGCAGTACTTC. Translated, it gives CASSDNPFGYEQYF.

DNA of the CDR3: TGCGCCAGCAGCTTGGAGGAAGGGGGGATCGGGGCAACTAATGAAAAACTGTTTTTT. As protein: CASSLEEGGIGATNEKLFF. The rearrangement links TRBV5-1 to TRBJ1-4, with D possibly matching TRBD1 (6 bases). This CDR3 is 19 amino acids long. Germline CDR1 and CDR2: SGHRS and YFSETQ. Deletions cut 0 bases from V and 0 bases from J, with 18 bases between.

The chain carries TRBV2 and TRBJ1-2; no reliable D call. Trimming stripped 8 bases from V and 2 bases from J, with 21 bases between. CDR1 is SNHLY, CDR2 FYNNEI, per germline. The CDR3 loop spans 16 amino acids. CDR3 nucleotides: TGTGCCAGCTCATTCCTCCGCGGTGTAGACAACTATGGCTACACCTTC. It specifies CASSFLRGVDNYGYTF.

The CDR3 DNA sequence: TGTGCCAGCAGTCCCACGGGACAGGGGTTCTATGGCTACACCTTC. This gives the protein CASSPTGQGFYGYTF. This rearrangement joins TRBV6-5 to TRBJ1-2, with 10 nucleotides matching TRBD1. Germline V lookup: CDR1 MNHEY, CDR2 SVGAGI. Germline trimming cut 5 bases from V and 4 bases from J; bases unmatched to any gene: 7. This CDR3 is built from 15 residues.

This chain uses TRBV1 with TRBJ2-7; the D call of TRBD1 is as the table states it, not checked on the DNA. TRBV1 is reported as a pseudogene. The length of the CDR3 is 16 residues. The CDR3 region is CTSSIGTGHPSYEQYF. The CDR3 DNA reads as TGCACCAGCAGCATAGGGACGGGACATCCTTCCTACGAGCAGTACTTC.

This clone was counted a few times. The genes are TRBV2 and TRBJ1-2, with D uncertain. Germline V gene sequence: CDR1 SNHLY, CDR2 FYNNEI. There are 14 residues in the CDR3. Trimming removed 4 bases at V and 2 bases at J, with 11 bases between. CDR3 sequence: CASSAQGLNYGYTF. CDR3 coding DNA: TGTGCCAGCAGTGCACAAGGGTTGAACTATGGCTACACCTTC.

The chain recombines TRBV28 with TRBJ2-7; maybe TRBD1 (6 bases). V was shortened by 5 bases and J by 3 bases, with 14 bases between the two germline ends. The CDR3 covers 14 residues. Germline CDR1 reads MDHEN; CDR2 reads SYDVKM. The CDR3 reads CASSRTAYSYEQYF. The CDR3 DNA follows: TGTGCCAGCAGTCGGACAGCTTATAGCTACGAGCAGTACTTC.

The rearrangement links TRBV7-2 to TRBJ1-2; perhaps TRBD1 as D (6 bases). The V and J ends lost 5 bases and 9 bases respectively, with 28 bases between them. The CDR3 loop spans 17 amino acids. CDR1 and CDR2 (germline): SGHTA, FQGNSA. The CDR3 loop reads CASSPPLGGGLSYSYTF. CDR3 DNA sequence: TGTGCCAGCAGCCCCCCCCTTGGGGGGGGCCTCTCTTACAGCTACACCTTC.

The chain carries TRBV4-1 and TRBJ2-1, with 9 bases lining up with TRBD2. V dropped 6 bases and J dropped 8; count of bases not matched to a gene: 14. CDR1 and CDR2 from the germline V gene are MGHRA and YSYEKL. CDR3 length: 16 amino acids. CDR3 sequence: CASSRTLAGLRYEQFF. The CDR3 coding sequence is TGCGCCAGCAGTCGCACCCTAGCGGGGTTAAGGTATGAGCAGTTCTTC.

Note on this clone: Different DNA sequences within this sample yield the same CDR3. The chain carries TRBV6-5 and TRBJ1-1; no reliable D call. Germline lookup yields CDR1 MNHEY and CDR2 SVGAGI. The CDR3 is made up of 11 amino acids. With 5 bases removed from V and 5 bases from J, the gap between germline ends came to 6 bases. The CDR3 protein is CASSHGTEAFF. The CDR3 nucleotides read TGTGCCAGCAGTCACGGGACTGAAGCTTTCTTT.

This chain uses TRBV14 with TRBJ2-2; weak D call: TRBD1 (6 bases). This CDR3 region has 16 residues. CDR1 SGHDN and CDR2 FVKESK come from the germline V gene. Between the trimmed V and J ends, which lost 1 base and 4 bases, there was a span of 13 bases. The CDR3 region is CASSQAQGFGTGELFF. The CDR3 DNA sequence: TGTGCCAGCAGCCAAGCGCAGGGGTTTGGCACCGGGGAGCTGTTTTTT.

In regard to this clone: Within the sample, other DNA sequences also encode this same CDR3. This chain uses TRBV5-4 with TRBJ1-2; D ambiguous. Germline V gene lookup returns CDR1 SGHNT and CDR2 YYREEE (reference sequence). The CDR3 sequence is 12 residues long. The V end was cut by 0 bases, the J end by 5 bases, with 5 bases between. The CDR3 loop is CASSLVGYGYTF. The DNA for the CDR3 is TGTGCCAGCAGCTTGGTCGGTTATGGCTACACCTTC.

The rearrangement joins TRBV19 to TRBJ1-5, with D unresolved. This CDR3 spans 17 amino acids. Germline V gives CDR1 LNHDA, CDR2 SQIVND (reference sequence). V was clipped by 0 bases and J by 1 base, with 13 bases between them. CDR3 nucleotides: TGTGCCAGTAGTATAGATCAGCGTCAGATCAGCAATCAGCCCCAGCATTTT. It encodes CASSIDQRQISNQPQHF. Variable domain in full (rest from reference TRBV19 and TRBJ1-5): DGGITQSPKYLFRKEGQNVTLSCEQNLNHDAMYWYRQDPGQGLRLIYYSQIVNDFQKGDIAEGYSVSREKKESFPLTVTSAQKNPTAFYLCASSIDQRQISNQPQHFGDGTRLSIL.

V is TRBV5-4 and J is TRBJ2-7, with 10 bases fitting TRBD1. The germline gives CDR1 SGHNT, CDR2 YYREEE (reference sequence). The CDR3 is 15 amino acids. V lost 7 bases and J lost 6; bases outside the gene matches: 13. The CDR3 coding sequence is TGTGCCAGCTGTGGAGGTCCGGGACAGGGGCTCGAGCAGTACTTC. It encodes CASCGGPGQGLEQYF.

This clone appeared once. This sequence joins TRBV5-4 and TRBJ2-3; no clear D. Germline assignment: CDR1 SGHNT and CDR2 YYREEE (reference sequence). CDR3 length: 12 amino acids. Trimming pared 3 bases from V and 1 base from J, leaving 3 bases between. CDR3 sequence reads: CASSSGTDTQYF. CDR3 DNA sequence: TGTGCCAGCAGCTCCGGCACAGATACGCAGTATTTT.

V is TRBV14 and J is TRBJ2-5, with 7 bases that match TRBD1. V was pared by 4 bases and J by 2 bases, with 13 bases of the junction left unmatched. The CDR3 has 17 residues. CDR1 SGHDN and CDR2 FVKESK come from the germline V gene. CDR3 loop: CASSPARPTTGQETQYF. Written as DNA, the CDR3 is TGTGCCAGCAGCCCTGCCCGCCCCACGACAGGGCAAGAGACCCAGTACTTC.